This TCR beta chain was obtained from a study of cytomegalovirus exposure and HLA in healthy donors. V dropped 0 bases and J dropped 4 bases, with 9 bases sitting between them. Germline CDR1 reads SGHNT; CDR2 reads YENEEA. CDR3 length: 14 amino acids. This PCR relied on a set of 60 Vbeta primers and 13 Jbeta primers. Measured with immunoSEQ multiplex PCR; TCRdb has only the in-frame clones, and not every one. The repertoire includes tens of thousands of clones, approximately 84% of them detected once, and under 2.5% sits in the top ten. This clone was picked up one time. Sequencing was performed on PBMCs. The rearrangement links TRBV11-3 to TRBJ2-5, with TRBD1 as a possible D gene (6 bases). The clonotype comes from a man aged 18 to 35 in good health and CMV-seronegative. As DNA, the CDR3 is TGTGCCAGCAGCTTAGATCAGGGGACAGAGACCCAGTACTTC. The encoded protein is CASSLDQGTETQYF.